A single sample is the source of the 15 T cell receptor beta chains below, sequenced in a study of blood T cell repertoires in COVID-19. Only in-frame clones appear in the TCRdb table, and some are missing; sequencing was by immunoSEQ multiplex PCR. Found here are more than 250,000 clones, roughly 87% of them singletons; the top ten hold about 0.7%. Source material: peripheral blood. The receptors here all came from a human donor in a cohort sampled during active COVID-19.

J is TRBJ1-2 and V is TRBV28; D may be TRBD1 (6 bases). The CDR3 has 16 amino acids. V dropped 6 bases and J dropped 2 bases, with 19 bases sitting between them. From germline, CDR1 is MDHEN and CDR2 SYDVKM. The chain's CDR3 is CASRVQGDLLNYGYTF. The CDR3 DNA is TGTGCCAGCAGGGTACAGGGAGACCTGCTAAACTATGGCTACACCTTC.

This chain uses TRBV4-1 with TRBJ1-1; tentative D call: TRBD1 (5 bases). Germline V gene lookup returns CDR1 MGHRA and CDR2 YSYEKL. Trimming cost V 6 bases and J 1 base, with 12 bases left between them. The CDR3 length is 14 residues. The CDR3 region has the DNA TGCGCCAGCAGACAACCGGGGGGGAACACTGAAGCTTTCTTT. It specifies CASRQPGGNTEAFF.

A single count supports this clone. The chain joins TRBV18 to TRBJ2-7; TRBD1 agrees at 9 bases. The V gene end was trimmed by 6 bases and the J gene end by 2 bases; junction bases not matched to a gene: 5. CDR3 length equals 14 residues. CDR1 and CDR2 from the germline V gene are KGHSH and LQKENI. CDR3 sequence (DNA): TGTGCCAGCTCCTGGGGACAGGGAACCTACGAGCAGTACTTC. Its protein product is CASSWGQGTYEQYF.

The chain recombines TRBV30 with TRBJ1-1, with 7 bases matching TRBD1. The junction had 20 bases not matched to a gene; V was cut back by 5 bases and J by 5 bases. The CDR3 spans 17 residues. CDR1 GTSNPN and CDR2 SVGIG come from the germline V gene (reference sequence). This CDR3 reads CAWETGQVWAALTEAFF. The CDR3 nucleotides read TGTGCCTGGGAGACCGGACAGGTCTGGGCCGCCTTGACTGAAGCTTTCTTT.

This chain connects TRBV10-1 to TRBJ2-7; the D gene is possibly TRBD1 (5 bases). The CDR3 spans 15 residues. Germline CDR1 and CDR2: WNHNN and SYGVQD (reference sequence). V was pared by 0 bases and J by 5 bases, with 14 bases between. The CDR3 sequence is CASSESKAGKHEQYF. CDR3 coding DNA: TGCGCCAGCAGTGAGTCGAAGGCAGGGAAGCACGAGCAGTACTTC.

This sequence joins TRBV6-5 and TRBJ1-2; 7 bases match TRBD1. The length of the CDR3 is 11 residues. Per the germline V gene, CDR1 is MNHEY and CDR2 is SVGAGI. With 9 bases clipped from V and 8 bases from J, the junction kept 6 bases outside the gene matches. In nucleotides, the CDR3 is TGTGCCAGTAAAAGGGGGCACGGCTACACCTTC. This translates into CASKRGHGYTF.

The genes are TRBV30 and TRBJ1-2; D may be TRBD1 (5 bases). The CDR3 is 13 residues long. Germline CDR1 reads GTSNPN; CDR2 reads SVGIG (reference sequence). With 5 bases removed from V and 2 bases from J, the gap between germline ends came to 12 bases. For the CDR3, the DNA is TGTGCCTGGCTTATGGGGGGGAACTATGGCTACACCTTC. Protein product: CAWLMGGNYGYTF.

This clone was seen only once. The rearrangement links TRBV6-4 to TRBJ2-2, with unresolved D. Trimming shortened V by 5 bases and J by 7 bases, and 11 bases separated the two germline ends. CDR3 length equals 13 residues. The germline gives CDR1 MRHNA, CDR2 SNTAGT. The CDR3 region is CASSIVENGELFF. CDR3 nucleotide sequence: TGTGCCAGCAGTATTGTCGAGAACGGGGAGCTGTTTTTT.

The chain is built from TRBV30 and TRBJ2-7; D remains unclear. Germline V CDR1 and CDR2: GTSNPN, SVGIG (reference sequence). Trimming left V 3 bases short and J 2 bases short, with 5 bases between. The CDR3 consists of 11 residues. The CDR3: CAWRSAYEQYF. The CDR3 nucleotides are TGTGCCTGGAGGTCGGCCTACGAGCAGTACTTC.

This chain connects TRBV20-1 to TRBJ1-1; D might be TRBD1 (5 bases). The CDR3 is 15 residues long. Trimming left V 3 bases short and J 3 bases short, with 17 bases between. CDR1 is DFQATT and CDR2 is SNEGSKA in the germline V gene (reference sequence). The CDR3 region is CSASGAGRDDTEAFF. Here the CDR3 DNA reads TGCAGTGCTAGTGGGGCAGGGAGGGATGACACTGAAGCTTTCTTT.

The chain couples TRBV10-3 to TRBJ1-2, with 7 positions matching TRBD1. Trimming cost V 6 bases and J 8 bases; bases outside gene matches: 9. This CDR3 is 13 amino acids long. Germline values: CDR1 ENHRY, CDR2 SYGVKD. CDR3: CAISTGTANGYTF. DNA for the CDR3: TGTGCCATCAGCACCGGGACAGCGAACGGCTACACCTTC.

The rearrangement joins TRBV6-5 to TRBJ1-2; maybe TRBD1 (6 bases). Between the trimmed V and J ends, which lost 3 bases and 3 bases, there was a span of 11 bases. Germline V lookup: CDR1 MNHEY, CDR2 SVGAGI. The CDR3 contains 14 residues. CDR3 nucleotides: TGTGCCAGCAGTTATGCGGCAGGGGACTATGGCTACACCTTC. This gives the protein CASSYAAGDYGYTF.

This clone appeared a single time. The chain is built from TRBV19 and TRBJ1-1, with D tentatively TRBD1 (6 bases). The germline V gene has CDR1 LNHDA and CDR2 SQIVND (reference sequence). The CDR3 totals 14 residues. V was shortened by 6 bases and J by 3 bases, with 14 bases between the two germline ends. This CDR3 reads CASRTRTDDTEAFF. CDR3 nucleotide sequence: TGTGCCAGTAGAACCCGGACAGATGACACTGAAGCTTTCTTT.

This clone was seen more than once but under ten times. This chain links TRBV9 with TRBJ1-2, with 8 bases matching TRBD1. V shed 3 bases and J 0 bases; nucleotides not matched to a gene: 10. Per germline, CDR1 SGDLS and CDR2 YYNGEE. The CDR3 consists of 17 residues. In DNA form, the CDR3 reads TGTGCCAGCAGCGGGACAGGGTCTCCTTCCCCTAACTATGGCTACACCTTC. This encodes CASSGTGSPSPNYGYTF.

The chain carries TRBV11-3 and TRBJ2-7, with D possibly matching TRBD2 (6 bases). Germline V gives CDR1 SGHNT, CDR2 YENEEA. The CDR3 extends over 14 amino acids. Trimming shortened V by 3 bases and J by 0 bases, and 9 bases separated the two germline ends. CDR3 DNA: TGTGCCAGCAGCTTTGCCGGGGGCTCCTACGAGCAGTACTTC. Translating it yields CASSFAGGSYEQYF.